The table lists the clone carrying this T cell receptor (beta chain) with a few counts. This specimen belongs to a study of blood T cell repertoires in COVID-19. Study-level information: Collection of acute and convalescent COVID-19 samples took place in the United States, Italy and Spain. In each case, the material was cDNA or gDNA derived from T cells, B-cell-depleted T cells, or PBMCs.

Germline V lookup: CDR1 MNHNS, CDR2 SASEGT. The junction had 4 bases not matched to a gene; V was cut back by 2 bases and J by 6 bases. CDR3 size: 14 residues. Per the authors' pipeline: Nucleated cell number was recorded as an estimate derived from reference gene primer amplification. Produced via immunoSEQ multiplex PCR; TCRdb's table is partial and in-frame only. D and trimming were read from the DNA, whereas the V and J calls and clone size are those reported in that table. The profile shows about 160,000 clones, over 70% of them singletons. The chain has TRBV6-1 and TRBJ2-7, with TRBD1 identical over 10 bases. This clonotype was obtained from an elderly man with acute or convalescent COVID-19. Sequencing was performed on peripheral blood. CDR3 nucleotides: TGTGCCAGCAGTGAAAGGACAGGGGGGGGCGAGCAGTACTTC. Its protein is CASSERTGGGEQYF.